This T cell receptor beta chain is drawn from a study of cytomegalovirus exposure and HLA in healthy donors. Study-wide background: Earlier, 117 million unique TCR beta sequences were recovered from about 200 million T cells by an analysis. Study-level results: Later analysis revealed greater clonal expansion in HLA-associated TCR beta chains than in equally common others.

With regard to this clone: Its antigen is unknown.

PCR employed 60 Vbeta and 13 Jbeta primers. Here immunoSEQ multiplex PCR was the method, and the copy in TCRdb shows in-frame clones only, minus some. Counted here are 110,000 to 150,000 clones, 70% to 85% occurring once; the ten biggest clones make up roughly 8.8%. The receptor comes from a woman aged 45-60 years in good health and CMV-seropositive. The sample taken for sequencing was PBMCs.

CDR3 amino acids: CASSFGTGANYGYTF. As DNA, the CDR3 is TGTGCCAGCAGCTTTGGGACAGGGGCTAACTATGGCTACACCTTC. The rearrangement joins TRBV5-6 to TRBJ1-2; TRBD1 aligns across 10 bases. V trimming: 2 bases; J trimming: 0 bases; junction bases outside the gene matches: 1. CDR3 length: 15 amino acids. Germline V lookup: CDR1 SGHDT, CDR2 YYEEEE. The whole variable domain, filled in from reference TRBV5-6 and TRBJ1-2, reads DAGVTQSPTHLIKTRGQQVTLRCSPKSGHDTVSWYQQALGQGPQFIFQYYEEEERQRGNFPDRFSGHQFPNYSSELNVNALLLGDSALYLCASSFGTGANYGYTFGSGTRLTVV.